This entry describes one T cell receptor (beta chain). The sample belongs to a study of resident and recirculating memory T cells in vitiligo. Study-level information: Epidermis came from shave biopsies of lesional and nonlesional sites, plus PBMCs.

The CDR3 totals 14 residues. V was pared by 2 bases and J by 9 bases, with 14 bases between. Germline CDR1 reads MNHEY; CDR2 reads SMNVEV (reference sequence). Using immunoSEQ multiplex PCR, the repertoire was profiled, and TCRdb retains in-frame clones only, with some absent. The sample records tens of thousands of clones, 92% being singletons. What was sequenced was blood. The sequence was obtained from a male donor with vitiligo. This chain links TRBV27 with TRBJ1-5; the D gene is possibly TRBD1 (6 bases). The CDR3 bases are TGTGCCAGCAGTTTAGGGGGCCCCATTTGGCCCCAGCATTTT. This encodes CASSLGGPIWPQHF.